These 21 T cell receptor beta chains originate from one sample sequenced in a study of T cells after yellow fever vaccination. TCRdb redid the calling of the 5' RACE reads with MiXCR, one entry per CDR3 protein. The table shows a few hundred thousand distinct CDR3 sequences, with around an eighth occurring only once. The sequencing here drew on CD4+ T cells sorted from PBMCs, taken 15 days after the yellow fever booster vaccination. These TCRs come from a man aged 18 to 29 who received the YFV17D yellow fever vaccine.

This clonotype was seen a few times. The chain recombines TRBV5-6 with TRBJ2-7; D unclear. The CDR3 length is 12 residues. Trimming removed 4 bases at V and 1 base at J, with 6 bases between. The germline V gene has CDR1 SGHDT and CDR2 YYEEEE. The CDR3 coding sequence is TGTGCCAGCAGCCGTCAGTCCTACGAGCAGTACTTC. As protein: CASSRQSYEQYF.

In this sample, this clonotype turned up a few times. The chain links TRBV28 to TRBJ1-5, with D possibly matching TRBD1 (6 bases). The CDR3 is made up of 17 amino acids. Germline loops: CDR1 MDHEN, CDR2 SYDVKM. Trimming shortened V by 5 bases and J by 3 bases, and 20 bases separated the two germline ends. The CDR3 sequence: CASSRGWGARINQPQHF. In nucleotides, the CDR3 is TGTGCCAGCAGTAGGGGGTGGGGGGCGCGAATCAATCAGCCCCAGCATTTT.

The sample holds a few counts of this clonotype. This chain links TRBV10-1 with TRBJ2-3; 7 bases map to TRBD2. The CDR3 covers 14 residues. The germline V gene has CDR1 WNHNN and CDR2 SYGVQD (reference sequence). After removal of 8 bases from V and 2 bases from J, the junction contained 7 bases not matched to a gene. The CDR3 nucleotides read TGCGCCAGCTCTCCGTGGGACTACACAGATACGCAGTATTTT. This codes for CASSPWDYTDTQYF.

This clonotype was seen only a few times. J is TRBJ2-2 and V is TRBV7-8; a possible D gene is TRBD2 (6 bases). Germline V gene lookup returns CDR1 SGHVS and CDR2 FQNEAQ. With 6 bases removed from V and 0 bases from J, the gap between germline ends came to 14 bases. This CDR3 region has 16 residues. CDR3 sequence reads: CASSQDGTSNTGELFF. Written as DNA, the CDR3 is TGTGCCAGCAGTCAGGATGGGACTTCGAACACCGGGGAGCTGTTTTTT.

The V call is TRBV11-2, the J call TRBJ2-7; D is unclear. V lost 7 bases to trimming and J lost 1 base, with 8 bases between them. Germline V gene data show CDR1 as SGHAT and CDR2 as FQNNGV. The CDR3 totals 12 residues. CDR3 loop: CASKGRSYEQYF. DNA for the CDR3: TGTGCCAGCAAGGGAAGATCCTACGAGCAGTACTTC. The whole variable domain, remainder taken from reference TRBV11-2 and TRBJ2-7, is EAGVAQSPRYKIIEKRQSVAFWCNPISGHATLYWYQQILGQGPKLLIQFQNNGVVDDSQLPKDRFSAERLKGVDSTLKIQPAKLEDSAVYLCASKGRSYEQYFGPGTRLTVT.

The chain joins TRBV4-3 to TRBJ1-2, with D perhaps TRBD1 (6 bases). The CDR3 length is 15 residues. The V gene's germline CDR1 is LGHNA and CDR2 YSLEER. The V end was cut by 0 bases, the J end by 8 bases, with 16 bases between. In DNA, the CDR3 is TGCGCCAGCAGCCAAGAACTTGCGGCAGGGGTGGGCTACACCTTC. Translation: CASSQELAAGVGYTF.

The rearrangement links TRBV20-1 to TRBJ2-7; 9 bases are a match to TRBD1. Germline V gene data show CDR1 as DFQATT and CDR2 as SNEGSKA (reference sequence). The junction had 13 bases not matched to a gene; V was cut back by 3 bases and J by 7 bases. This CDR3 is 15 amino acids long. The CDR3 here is CSARPGQGIGYEQYV. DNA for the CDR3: TGCAGTGCTAGGCCGGGACAGGGTATAGGGTATGAGCAGTACGTC.

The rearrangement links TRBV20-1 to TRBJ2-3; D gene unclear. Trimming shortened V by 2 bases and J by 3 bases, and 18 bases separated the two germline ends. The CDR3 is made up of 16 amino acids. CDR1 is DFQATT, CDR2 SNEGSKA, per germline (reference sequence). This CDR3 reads CSARPFARLGTDTQYF. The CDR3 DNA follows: TGCAGTGCTAGACCCTTCGCACGTCTGGGGACAGATACGCAGTATTTT.

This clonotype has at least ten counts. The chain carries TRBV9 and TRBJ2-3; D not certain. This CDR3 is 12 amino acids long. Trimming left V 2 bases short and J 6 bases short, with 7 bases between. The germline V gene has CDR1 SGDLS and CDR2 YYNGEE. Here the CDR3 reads CASSVESDTQYF. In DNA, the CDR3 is TGTGCCAGCAGCGTGGAGAGTGATACGCAGTATTTT. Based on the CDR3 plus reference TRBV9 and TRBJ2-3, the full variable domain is DSGVTQTPKHLITATGQRVTLRCSPRSGDLSVYWYQQSLDQGLQFLIQYYNGEERAKGNILERFSAQQFPDLHSELNLSSLELGDSALYFCASSVESDTQYFGPGTRLTVL.

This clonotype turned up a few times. CDR3 coding DNA: TGTGCCAGCAGCGCAGGGGGCGAGAGAGGCTACACCTTC. This gives the protein CASSAGGERGYTF. The V call is TRBV7-9, the J call TRBJ1-2; 8 bases match TRBD1. The CDR3 has 13 residues. V shed 5 bases, J shed 8 bases, and the junction held 7 bases outside the gene matches. Germline assignment: CDR1 SEHNR and CDR2 FQNEAQ (reference sequence).

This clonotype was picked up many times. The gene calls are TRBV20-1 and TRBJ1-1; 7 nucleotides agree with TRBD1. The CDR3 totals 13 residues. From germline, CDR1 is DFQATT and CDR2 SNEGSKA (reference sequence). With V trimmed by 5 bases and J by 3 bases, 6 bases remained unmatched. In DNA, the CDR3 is TGCAGTGCTCCAAGGGGGCCGGACACTGAAGCTTTCTTT. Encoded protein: CSAPRGPDTEAFF.

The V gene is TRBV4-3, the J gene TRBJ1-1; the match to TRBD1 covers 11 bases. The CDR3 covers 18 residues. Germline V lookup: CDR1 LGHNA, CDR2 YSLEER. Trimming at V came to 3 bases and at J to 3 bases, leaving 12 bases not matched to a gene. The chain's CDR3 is CASSHFLGDRGSDTEAFF. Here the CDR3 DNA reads TGCGCCAGCAGCCACTTCTTGGGGGACAGGGGGAGCGACACTGAAGCTTTCTTT.

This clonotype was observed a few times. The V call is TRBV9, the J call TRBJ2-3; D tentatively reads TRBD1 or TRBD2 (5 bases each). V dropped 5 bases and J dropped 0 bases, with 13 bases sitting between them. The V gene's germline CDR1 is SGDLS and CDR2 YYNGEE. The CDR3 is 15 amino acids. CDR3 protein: CASRPGGRSTDTQYF. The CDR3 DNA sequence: TGTGCCAGCAGGCCTGGGGGACGAAGCACAGATACGCAGTATTTT.

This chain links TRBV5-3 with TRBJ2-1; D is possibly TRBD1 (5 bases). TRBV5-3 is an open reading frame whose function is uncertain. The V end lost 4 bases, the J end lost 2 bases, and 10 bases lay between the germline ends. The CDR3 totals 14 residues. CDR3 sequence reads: CARSPRAAYNEQFF. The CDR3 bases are TGTGCCAGAAGCCCCAGGGCGGCCTACAATGAGCAGTTCTTC.

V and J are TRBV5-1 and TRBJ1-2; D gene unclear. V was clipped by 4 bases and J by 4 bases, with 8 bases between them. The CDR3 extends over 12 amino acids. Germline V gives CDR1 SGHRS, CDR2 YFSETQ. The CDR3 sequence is CASSTTFYGYTF. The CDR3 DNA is TGCGCCAGCAGCACAACGTTCTATGGCTACACCTTC.

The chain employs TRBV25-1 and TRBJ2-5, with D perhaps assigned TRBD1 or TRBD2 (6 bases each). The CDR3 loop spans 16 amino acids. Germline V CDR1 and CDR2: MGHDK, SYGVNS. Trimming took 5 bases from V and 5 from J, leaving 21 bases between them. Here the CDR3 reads CASSPRGWGARETQYF. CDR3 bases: TGTGCCAGCAGTCCGAGGGGGTGGGGGGCACGGGAGACCCAGTACTTC.

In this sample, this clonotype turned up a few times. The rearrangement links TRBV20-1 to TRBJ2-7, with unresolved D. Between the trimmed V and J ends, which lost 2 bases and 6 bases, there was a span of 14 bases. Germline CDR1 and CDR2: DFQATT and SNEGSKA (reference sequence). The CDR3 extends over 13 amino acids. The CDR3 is CSARSRNFGEQYF. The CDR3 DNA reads TGCAGTGCTAGATCGCGCAATTTCGGCGAGCAGTACTTC.

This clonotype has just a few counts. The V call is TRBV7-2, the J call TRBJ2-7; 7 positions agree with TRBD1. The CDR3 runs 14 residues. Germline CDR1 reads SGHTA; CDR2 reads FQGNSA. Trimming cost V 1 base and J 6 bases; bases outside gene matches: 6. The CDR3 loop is CASSLGRGQGEQYF. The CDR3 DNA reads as TGTGCCAGCAGCTTAGGAAGGGGGCAGGGCGAGCAGTACTTC. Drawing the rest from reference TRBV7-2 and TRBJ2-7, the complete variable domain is GAGVSQSPSNKVTEKGKDVELRCDPISGHTALYWYRQSLGQGLEFLIYFQGNSAPDKSGLPSDRFSAERTGGSVSTLTIQRTQQEDSAVYLCASSLGRGQGEQYFGPGTRLTVT.

The CDR3 sequence is CASSYSPGSETQYF. In DNA form, the CDR3 reads TGTGCCAGCAGTTACTCACCGGGATCAGAGACCCAGTACTTC. V and J are TRBV6-5 and TRBJ2-5; D is possibly TRBD2 (5 bases). With 0 bases removed from V and 4 bases from J, the gap between germline ends came to 9 bases. Germline V gene lookup returns CDR1 MNHEY and CDR2 SVGAGI. The CDR3 is 14 residues long.

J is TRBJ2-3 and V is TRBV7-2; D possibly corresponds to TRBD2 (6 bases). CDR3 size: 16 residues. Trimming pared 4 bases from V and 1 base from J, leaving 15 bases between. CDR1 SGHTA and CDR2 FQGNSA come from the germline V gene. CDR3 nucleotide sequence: TGTGCCAGCAGCTCACCGCCGGGACTTCGCACAGATACGCAGTATTTT. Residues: CASSSPPGLRTDTQYF. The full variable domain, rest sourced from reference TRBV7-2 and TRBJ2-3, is GAGVSQSPSNKVTEKGKDVELRCDPISGHTALYWYRQSLGQGLEFLIYFQGNSAPDKSGLPSDRFSAERTGGSVSTLTIQRTQQEDSAVYLCASSSPPGLRTDTQYFGPGTRLTVL.

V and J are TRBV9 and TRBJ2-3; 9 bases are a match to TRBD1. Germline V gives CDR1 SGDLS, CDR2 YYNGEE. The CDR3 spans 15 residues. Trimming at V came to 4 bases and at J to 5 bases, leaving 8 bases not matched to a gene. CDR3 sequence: CASSPQGASVDTQYF. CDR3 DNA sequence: TGTGCCAGCAGCCCACAGGGGGCGAGTGTAGATACGCAGTATTTT.